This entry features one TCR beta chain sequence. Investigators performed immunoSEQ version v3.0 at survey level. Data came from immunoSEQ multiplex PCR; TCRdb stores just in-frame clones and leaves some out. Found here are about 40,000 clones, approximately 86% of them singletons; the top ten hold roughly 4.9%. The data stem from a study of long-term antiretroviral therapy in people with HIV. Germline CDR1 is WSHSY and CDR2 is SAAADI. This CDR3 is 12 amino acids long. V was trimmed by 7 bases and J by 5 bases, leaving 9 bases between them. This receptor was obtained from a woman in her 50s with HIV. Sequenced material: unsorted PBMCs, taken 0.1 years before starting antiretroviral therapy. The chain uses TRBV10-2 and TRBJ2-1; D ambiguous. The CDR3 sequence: CASKDPNNEQFF. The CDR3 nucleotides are TGCGCCAGCAAGGATCCCAACAATGAGCAGTTCTTC.